Shown below are 8 T cell receptor beta chains from a single sample sequenced in a study of graft-versus-host responses after intestinal transplantation. The antigens these receptors bind are not known. Assay: immunoSEQ multiplex PCR; the TCRdb copy retains only in-frame clones and omits some. Among 90,000 to 150,000 clones listed, 85% to 95% were seen once. Sequences were derived from unstimulated CD8+ T cells sorted from spleen or lymph node cells, sampled before intestinal transplant. All receptors derive from a human donor who received an intestinal transplant.

This sequence joins TRBV27 and TRBJ2-7; the match to TRBD2 covers 11 bases. Germline V gene sequence: CDR1 MNHEY, CDR2 SMNVEV (reference sequence). V was clipped by 6 bases and J by 4 bases; unmatched bases: 8. The CDR3 spans 15 residues. This chain's CDR3 is CASSPGLAVKYEQYF. CDR3 nucleotides: TGTGCCAGCAGCCCGGGACTAGCGGTTAAATACGAGCAGTACTTC.

The V call is TRBV19, the J call TRBJ2-1; D may be TRBD1 or TRBD2 (6 bases each). Germline-derived CDR1 and CDR2 are LNHDA and SQIVND (reference sequence). This CDR3 is built from 15 residues. Trimming took off 3 bases at V and 8 bases at J, with 17 bases between the two ends. Here the CDR3 DNA reads TGTGCCAGTAGTATCCTTCCCCAGGGGAGGCATGAGCAGTTCTTC. Translating it yields CASSILPQGRHEQFF.

This chain links TRBV5-6 with TRBJ2-7; D may correspond to TRBD1 or TRBD2 (5 bases each). Germline V gene sequence: CDR1 SGHDT, CDR2 YYEEEE. There are 14 residues in the CDR3. Trimming took off 5 bases at V and 3 bases at J, with 15 bases between the two ends. DNA of the CDR3: TGTGCCAGCAGACCCGGGACCAACTACTACGAGCAGTACTTC. Translation gives CASRPGTNYYEQYF.

V and J are TRBV7-9 and TRBJ2-7; TRBD1 matches at 8 bases. With V trimmed by 9 bases and J by 6 bases, 7 bases remained unmatched. Germline CDR1 and CDR2: SEHNR and FQNEAQ (reference sequence). CDR3 length: 12 amino acids. CDR3 protein: CASQTGQGEQYF. The CDR3 DNA sequence: TGTGCCAGTCAAACTGGACAGGGCGAGCAGTACTTC.

The rearrangement uses TRBV5-6 and TRBJ2-7; D call uncertain. Trimming took 3 bases from V and 2 from J, leaving 15 bases between them. Germline V gene sequence: CDR1 SGHDT, CDR2 YYEEEE. The CDR3 runs to 15 residues. CDR3 nucleotides: TGTGCCAGCAGCTCGACAACCGGGCCCCCCTACGAGCAGTACTTC. Its translation is CASSSTTGPPYEQYF.

The chain recombines TRBV5-1 with TRBJ2-4, with 8 bases fitting TRBD1. This CDR3 is 16 amino acids long. Germline CDR1 SGHRS, CDR2 YFSETQ. Trimming took 0 bases from V and 5 from J; bases not matched to a gene: 7. The CDR3 region has the DNA TGCGCCAGCAGCTTGGCCGGCAGGGGGCGGGAAAACATTCAGTACTTC. The encoded protein is CASSLAGRGRENIQYF.

The chain joins TRBV6-5 to TRBJ2-7; 9 bases fit TRBD1. There are 13 residues in the CDR3. V trimming: 2 bases; J trimming: 7 bases; junction bases outside the gene matches: 3. Per the germline V gene, CDR1 is MNHEY and CDR2 is SVGAGI. The CDR3 here is CASSYGQGWEQYF. In nucleotides, the CDR3 is TGTGCCAGCAGTTACGGACAGGGGTGGGAGCAGTACTTC.

The genes are TRBV27 and TRBJ2-1; TRBD2 matches at 7 bases. Germline CDR1 is MNHEY and CDR2 is SMNVEV (reference sequence). The CDR3 loop spans 16 amino acids. V was clipped by 7 bases and J by 7 bases; unmatched bases: 16. In DNA, the CDR3 is TGTGCCAGCACAATACTACCCCCGGGACTACCAAATGAGCAGTTCTTC. As protein: CASTILPPGLPNEQFF.